These 28 T cell receptor beta chains were sequenced from one sample in a study of T cells in Graves' hyperthyroidism and ophthalmopathy. TCR beta CDR3 region amplification was performed from RNA transcripts. HTBI primers were employed in a first-round RT-PCR of the TCR CDR3. TCRdb analysed the multiplex PCR reads with MiXCR anew, one entry per CDR3 protein. The repertoire holds around 660,000 distinct CDR3 sequences, with roughly 45% as singletons. The sequenced material came from peripheral blood or thyroid tissue (not recorded which). These receptors came from an adult man with Graves' disease, either hyperthyroidism or ophthalmopathy (not recorded which).

The chain links TRBV7-9 to TRBJ1-3; D perhaps matches TRBD1 (6 bases). The CDR3 spans 16 residues. Trimming removed 5 bases from V and 0 bases from J, with 14 bases in between. Germline CDR1 SEHNR, CDR2 FQNEAQ (reference sequence). Here the CDR3 reads CASSPWTVNSGNTIYF. CDR3 DNA: TGTGCCAGCAGCCCTTGGACAGTCAACTCTGGAAACACCATATATTTT.

On this clonotype: The junction differs from germline at one of its ends, possibly a read error. The chain is built from TRBV19 and TRBJ2-6, with 7 bases identical to TRBD1. Germline V CDR1 and CDR2: LNHDA, SQIVND (reference sequence). The CDR3 has 13 residues. Written as DNA, the CDR3 is TGTGCCAGTAGTTGGGACAGCGCGGACACTGAAGCTTTC. It specifies CASSWDSADTEAF.

The J gene is TRBJ1-3, the V gene TRBV9; D remains unclear. V lost 4 bases and J 4 bases, leaving 6 bases between the germline ends. CDR1 and CDR2 from the germline V gene are SGDLS and YYNGEE. CDR3 size: 12 residues. The CDR3, as DNA: TGTGCCAGCAGCCACGACGGAAACACCATATATTTT. It encodes CASSHDGNTIYF.

Concerning this clonotype: Mismatch with germline at one junction end may stem from a read error. This chain links TRBV5-1 with TRBJ1-2; the match to TRBD1 covers 10 bases. The germline gives CDR1 SGHRS, CDR2 YFSETQ. The CDR3 covers 16 residues. This CDR3 reads CASSPGTGDLSYGYTF. The CDR3 DNA follows: TGTGCCAGCAGCCCAGGGACAGGGGATCTAAGCTATGGCTACACCTTC.

The chain couples TRBV7-9 to TRBJ2-7; a possible D gene is TRBD2 (5 bases). This CDR3 region has 18 residues. The V end lost 2 bases, the J end lost 3 bases, and 23 bases lay between the germline ends. Germline CDR1 is SEHNR and CDR2 is FQNEAQ (reference sequence). CDR3 residues: CASSLSRSGFNQDYEQYF. The CDR3 DNA reads as TGTGCCAGCAGCTTATCACGCTCGGGGTTCAATCAGGACTACGAGCAGTACTTC.

The chain combines TRBV7-2 with TRBJ1-4; perhaps TRBD1 as D (6 bases). Germline CDR1 and CDR2: SGHTA and FQGNSA. Trimming cost V 5 bases and J 8 bases, with 21 bases left between them. The CDR3 is made up of 16 amino acids. CDR3 in DNA: TGTGCCAGCAGCGGGGCTATCGGGGCAGGGGAGGAAAAACTGTTTTTT. It specifies CASSGAIGAGEEKLFF.

This chain links TRBV6-1 with TRBJ1-2; TRBD1 is a possible D gene (5 bases). Between the trimmed V and J ends, which lost 2 bases and 3 bases, there was a span of 10 bases. The length of the CDR3 is 14 residues. Germline V gene sequence: CDR1 MNHNS, CDR2 SASEGT. CDR3: CASSEKGPYYGYTF. The CDR3 DNA sequence: TGTGCCAGCAGTGAAAAGGGGCCGTACTATGGCTACACCTTC.

This clonotype was observed at least ten times. This chain links TRBV7-2 with TRBJ2-7; TRBD2 agrees at 11 bases. Per germline, CDR1 SGHTA and CDR2 FQGNSA. V lost 5 bases and J lost 6; bases outside the gene matches: 6. The CDR3 is 14 residues long. The CDR3 coding sequence is TGTGCCAGCAGCCAAACTAGCGGGAGTGGCGAGCAGTACTTC. It yields the protein CASSQTSGSGEQYF.

This clonotype came up a few times. V is TRBV5-1 and J is TRBJ1-2; D ambiguous. Trimming cost V 5 bases and J 2 bases, with 13 bases left between them. Germline CDR1 reads SGHRS; CDR2 reads YFSETQ. The CDR3 consists of 14 residues. The chain's CDR3 is CASSTSPGNYGYTF. CDR3 DNA: TGCGCCAGCAGTACCAGTCCGGGGAACTATGGCTACACCTTC. Complete variable domain (other parts from reference TRBV5-1 and TRBJ1-2): KAGVTQTPRYLIKTRGQQVTLSCSPISGHRSVSWYQQTPGQGLQFLFEYFSETQRNKGNFPGRFSGRQFSNSRSEMNVSTLELGDSALYLCASSTSPGNYGYTFGSGTRLTVV.

The V and J genes are TRBV2 and TRBJ2-2; 8 bases match TRBD2. Germline values: CDR1 SNHLY, CDR2 FYNNEI. With V trimmed by 8 bases and J by 1 base, 12 bases remained unmatched. The CDR3 length is 17 residues. The CDR3 loop reads CASSPRASGLNTGELFF. In DNA form, the CDR3 reads TGTGCCAGCTCACCAAGGGCTAGCGGGCTGAACACCGGGGAGCTGTTTTTT.

This clonotype was found a few times. V usage is TRBV5-1 and J usage is TRBJ1-2; weak D call: TRBD1 (5 bases). The V end was cut by 4 bases, the J end by 5 bases, with 18 bases between. There are 15 residues in the CDR3. Germline-derived CDR1 and CDR2 are SGHRS and YFSETQ. CDR3 amino acids: CASSQTRDRRYGYTF. CDR3 sequence (DNA): TGCGCCAGCAGCCAAACCCGGGACCGACGTTATGGCTACACCTTC. Filled out from reference TRBV5-1 and TRBJ1-2, the complete variable domain reads KAGVTQTPRYLIKTRGQQVTLSCSPISGHRSVSWYQQTPGQGLQFLFEYFSETQRNKGNFPGRFSGRQFSNSRSEMNVSTLELGDSALYLCASSQTRDRRYGYTFGSGTRLTVV.

The table lists this clonotype with many counts. The chain carries TRBV2 and TRBJ1-5; unclear D gene. The V end lost 7 bases, the J end lost 0 bases, and 13 bases lay between the germline ends. This CDR3 comprises 15 residues. CDR1 is SNHLY, CDR2 FYNNEI, per germline. DNA of the CDR3: TGTGCCAGCAATAATGGAGGACCTAGCAATCAGCCCCAGCATTTT. This encodes CASNNGGPSNQPQHF.

The chain has TRBV19 and TRBJ2-7, with TRBD1 matching over 8 bases. There are 13 residues in the CDR3. The V segment lost 9 bases and the J segment 2 bases; nucleotides outside the gene matches: 6. Germline assignment: CDR1 LNHDA and CDR2 SQIVND (reference sequence). The CDR3 nucleotides read TGTGCCAGCGGGACAGGACCAACCTACGAGCAGTACTTC. Residues: CASGTGPTYEQYF.

The chain employs TRBV7-9 and TRBJ1-6; D uncertain. There are 13 residues in the CDR3. V was pared by 10 bases and J by 10 bases, with 17 bases between. Germline-derived CDR1 and CDR2 are SEHNR and FQNEAQ (reference sequence). The CDR3 bases are TGTGCCATTCAACACGGGCGAGGATCACCCCTCCACTTT. Encoded protein: CAIQHGRGSPLHF.

The gene calls are TRBV29-1 and TRBJ2-7; TRBD2 agrees at 8 bases. This CDR3 has 13 residues. V lost 5 bases to trimming and J lost 2 bases; unmatched junction nucleotides: 5. The germline V gene encodes CDR1 SQVTM and CDR2 ANQGSEA. CDR3 sequence: CSVQAGETYEQYF. CDR3 sequence (DNA): TGCAGCGTTCAAGCGGGAGAGACCTACGAGCAGTACTTC.

This clonotype occurred many times. V usage is TRBV28 and J usage is TRBJ1-2; no clear D gene. The germline CDR1 and CDR2 sequences are MDHEN and SYDVKM. The CDR3 sequence is 12 residues long. Trimming stripped 2 bases from V and 4 bases from J, with 5 bases between. DNA for the CDR3: TGTGCCAGCAGTTTAACCCTCTATGGCTACACCTTC. This gives the protein CASSLTLYGYTF.

The chain is built from TRBV2 and TRBJ1-5; TRBD1 agrees at 9 bases. V lost 4 bases, J lost 5 bases, and 6 bases stayed unmatched. Germline CDR1 is SNHLY and CDR2 is FYNNEI. The CDR3 is made up of 15 amino acids. The CDR3 protein is CASSVGDREYQPQHF. For the CDR3, the DNA is TGTGCCAGCAGTGTCGGGGACAGGGAGTATCAGCCCCAGCATTTT.

V and J are TRBV7-9 and TRBJ2-7; D is possibly TRBD1 (6 bases). The CDR3 is 15 amino acids. The V and J ends lost 5 bases and 0 bases respectively, with 14 bases between them. CDR1 and CDR2 (germline): SEHNR, FQNEAQ (reference sequence). DNA for the CDR3: TGTGCCAGCAGCCCTAGACGGACAGCCTCCTACGAGCAGTACTTC. It is translated as CASSPRRTASYEQYF.

This clonotype has a handful of counts. The V and J genes are TRBV5-1 and TRBJ2-5, with D possibly matching TRBD2 (6 bases). V lost 7 bases to trimming and J lost 1 base, with 17 bases between them. CDR3 length equals 15 residues. Looked up from germline, CDR1 is SGHRS and CDR2 is YFSETQ. The CDR3 region is CASGARQGGQETQYF. In nucleotides, the CDR3 is TGCGCCAGCGGTGCAAGGCAGGGAGGCCAAGAGACCCAGTACTTC.

This clonotype has at least ten counts. V is TRBV7-2 and J is TRBJ1-1, with D unresolved. V was pared by 5 bases and J by 0 bases, with 13 bases between. Per germline, CDR1 SGHTA and CDR2 FQGNSA. The CDR3 consists of 15 residues. DNA for the CDR3: TGTGCCAGCAGCCCAGAGTGGGTCATGAACACTGAAGCTTTCTTT. Translating gives CASSPEWVMNTEAFF.

Concerning this clonotype itself: A much bigger clone sits one base away, suggesting this may be a read error. The gene calls are TRBV10-2 and TRBJ1-1; D is ambiguous. Germline values: CDR1 WSHSY, CDR2 SAAADI. CDR3 size: 15 residues. With 3 bases removed from V and 1 base from J, the gap between germline ends came to 12 bases. The CDR3 coding sequence is TGCGCCAGCAGTGATGCGGTACAGACGAACACTGAAGCTTTCTTT. This gives the protein CASSDAVQTNTEAFF.

CDR3 loop: CASSLKSGSYGYTF. In nucleotides, the CDR3 is TGTGCCAGCAGCTTGAAGTCAGGGAGCTATGGCTACACCTTC. This chain joins TRBV7-2 and TRBJ1-2, with a possible D match to TRBD1 (5 bases). The length of the CDR3 is 14 residues. CDR1 is SGHTA and CDR2 is FQGNSA in the germline V gene. V lost 3 bases and J 4 bases, leaving 12 bases between the germline ends.

This clonotype occurred many times. This chain joins TRBV7-2 and TRBJ1-5, with 10 bases fitting TRBD1. The germline V gene has CDR1 SGHTA and CDR2 FQGNSA. The length of the CDR3 is 14 residues. Trimming cost V 5 bases and J 8 bases; bases outside gene matches: 6. The CDR3 sequence: CASSPQTGGEPQHF. In DNA form, the CDR3 reads TGTGCCAGCAGCCCGCAGACAGGGGGCGAGCCCCAGCATTTT.

This clonotype has just a few counts. V is TRBV19 and J is TRBJ1-6; the D gene is possibly TRBD1 (6 bases). This CDR3 contains 15 residues. V shed 5 bases and J shed 5 bases, with 13 bases lying between them. Germline V gene lookup returns CDR1 LNHDA and CDR2 SQIVND (reference sequence). CDR3 in amino acids: CASSGRTENNSPLHF. The CDR3 bases are TGTGCCAGTAGTGGGAGGACAGAAAATAATTCACCCCTCCACTTT.

This clonotype was seen a handful of times. V and J are TRBV2 and TRBJ1-1, with D possibly matching TRBD1 (5 bases). CDR1 and CDR2 from the germline V gene are SNHLY and FYNNEI. The CDR3 length is 14 residues. The V end lost 6 bases, the J end lost 0 bases, and 11 bases lay between the germline ends. CDR3 loop: CASSGAALNTEAFF. The DNA of the CDR3 is TGTGCCAGCAGCGGGGCAGCTTTGAACACTGAAGCTTTCTTT.

This clonotype was observed at least ten times. The rearrangement joins TRBV9 to TRBJ2-7; possibly TRBD1 for D (6 bases). The CDR3 spans 14 residues. V gave up 4 bases and J gave up 0 bases, with 11 bases separating them. Per the germline V gene, CDR1 is SGDLS and CDR2 is YYNGEE. For the CDR3, the DNA is TGTGCCAGCAGCCCCGCGGACAGCTCCTACGAGCAGTACTTC. Encoded protein: CASSPADSSYEQYF.

The rearrangement uses TRBV9 and TRBJ2-2; a possible D gene is TRBD1 (5 bases). CDR3 length equals 14 residues. V shed 0 bases and J shed 8 bases, with 11 bases lying between them. Germline V gene lookup returns CDR1 SGDLS and CDR2 YYNGEE. DNA for the CDR3: TGTGCCAGCAGCGTAGGGGCAAACAGGGGGGAGCTGTTTTTT. Protein sequence: CASSVGANRGELFF.

The table lists this clonotype with many counts. V is TRBV9 and J is TRBJ1-1; D remains unclear. This CDR3 region has 14 residues. The ends were cut back, 2 bases at V and 4 bases at J, with 12 bases in the middle. Germline lookup yields CDR1 SGDLS and CDR2 YYNGEE. In nucleotides, the CDR3 is TGTGCCAGCAGCGTGCACTCAGTGGGCACTGAAGCTTTCTTT. As protein: CASSVHSVGTEAFF.